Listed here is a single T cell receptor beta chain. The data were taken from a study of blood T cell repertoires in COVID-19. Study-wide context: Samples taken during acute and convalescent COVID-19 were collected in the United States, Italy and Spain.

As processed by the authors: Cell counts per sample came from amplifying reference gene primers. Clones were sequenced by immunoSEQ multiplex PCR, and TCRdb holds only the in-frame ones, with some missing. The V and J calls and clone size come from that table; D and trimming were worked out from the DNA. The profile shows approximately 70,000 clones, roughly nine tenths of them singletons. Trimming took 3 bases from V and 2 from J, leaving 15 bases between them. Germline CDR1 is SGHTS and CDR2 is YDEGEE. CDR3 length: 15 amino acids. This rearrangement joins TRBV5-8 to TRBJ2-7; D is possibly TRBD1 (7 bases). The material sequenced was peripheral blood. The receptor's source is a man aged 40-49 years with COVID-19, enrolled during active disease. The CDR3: CASSSRQGGTYEQYF. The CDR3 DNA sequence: TGTGCCAGCAGCTCAAGGCAGGGGGGAACCTACGAGCAGTACTTC.